The 9 T cell receptor beta chains below come from one sample, sequenced in a study of regulatory T cells in long-lasting Graves disease. The time point here: persistent/refractory GD, antithyroid drugs over 5 years with positive TRAb. Construction of the TCR library relied on RNA isolated from PBMCs. Construction of TCR beta libraries relied on iRepertoire HTBI primers and on Arm-PCR targeting CDR3 regions. In TCRdb, the multiplex PCR reads were re-called with MiXCR into one record per CDR3 protein. The table shows about 470,000 distinct CDR3 sequences, with under 25% occurring only once. The sample was peripheral blood mononuclear cells (PBMCs), taken when the disease was refractory, from a patient treated with antithyroid drugs. These receptors were collected from a female donor with Graves disease.

About this clonotype itself: One end of the junction fails to match germline, which may point to a read error. The V gene is TRBV18, the J gene TRBJ1-6; D is unresolved. The J call could be wrong; TRBJ1-1 is a better fit for the DNA end. The CDR3 is 13 amino acids. CDR1 and CDR2 from the germline V gene are KGHSH and LQKENI. The CDR3 region is CAGSQATGSMAFF. The CDR3 region has the DNA TGTGCCGGCTCACAAGCGACGGGTTCGATGGCTTTCTTT.

This clonotype was recorded at least ten times. The chain uses TRBV12-3 or TRBV12-4 and TRBJ1-2; weak D call: TRBD1 (5 bases). The CDR3 runs to 12 residues. The germline V and J ends were trimmed by 3 bases and 6 bases, with 8 bases remaining between them. The CDR3: CASSFRGDGYTF. The CDR3 DNA reads TGTGCCAGCAGTTTCCGGGGGGATGGCTACACCTTC.

In this sample, this clonotype turned up many times. The genes are TRBV2 and TRBJ2-1; TRBD2 agrees at 10 bases. The CDR3 has 17 residues. The J segment lost 0 bases and the V segment lost 3 bases, leaving 5 bases of the junction unmatched. Germline CDR1 and CDR2: SNHLY and FYNNEI. This CDR3 reads CASSDRLAGSSYNEQFF. The CDR3 bases are TGTGCCAGCAGTGACCGACTAGCGGGCAGCTCCTACAATGAGCAGTTCTTC. The full variable domain, with the rest looked up from reference TRBV2 and TRBJ2-1, is EPEVTQTPSHQVTQMGQEVILRCVPISNHLYFYWYRQILGQKVEFLVSFYNNEISEKSEIFDDQFSVERPDGSNFTLKIRSTKLEDSAMYFCASSDRLAGSSYNEQFFGPGTRLTVL.

This clonotype was found many times. The chain is built from TRBV12-3 or TRBV12-4 and TRBJ1-1; no clear D gene. V gave up 3 bases and J gave up 10 bases, with 12 bases separating them. This CDR3 has 12 amino acids. The CDR3 is CASSFPLSGAFF. The CDR3 DNA reads TGTGCCAGCAGTTTCCCACTATCGGGAGCTTTCTTT.

V usage is TRBV5-8 and J usage is TRBJ2-1; 14 bases agree with TRBD2. V shed 4 bases, J shed 8 bases, and the junction held 8 bases outside the gene matches. The germline CDR1 and CDR2 sequences are SGHTS and YDEGEE. The CDR3 runs to 16 residues. Here the CDR3 reads CASSPGTSGSGDEQFF. CDR3 nucleotide sequence: TGTGCCAGCAGCCCCGGGACTAGCGGGAGTGGCGATGAGCAGTTCTTC.

This clonotype was counted only a few times. The chain carries TRBV19 and TRBJ1-1; 8 bases align to TRBD1. CDR1 LNHDA and CDR2 SQIVND come from the germline V gene (reference sequence). V dropped 3 bases and J dropped 3; count of bases not matched to a gene: 9. The CDR3 is 16 residues long. The CDR3 is CASSIAAGGVDTEAFF. CDR3 sequence (DNA): TGTGCCAGTAGTATCGCGGCAGGGGGCGTCGACACTGAAGCTTTCTTT.

This clonotype was recorded a few times. The genes are TRBV3-1 and TRBJ1-3, with D uncertain. The CDR3 covers 16 residues. Trimming stripped 1 base from V and 3 bases from J, with 13 bases between. Looked up from germline, CDR1 is LGHDT and CDR2 is YNNKEL (reference sequence). CDR3 bases: TGTGCCAGCAGCCAAGTTACGATATCGGATGGAAACACCATATATTTT. As protein: CASSQVTISDGNTIYF.

For this clonotype: This may come from a read error, since a much larger clone is one base off. This rearrangement joins TRBV9 to TRBJ2-7; TRBD1 matches 10 bases. Germline V gene data show CDR1 as SGDLS and CDR2 as YYNGEE. The CDR3 contains 18 residues. DNA for the CDR3: TGTGCCAGCAGCTTAGTGGGGCAGACAGGGGGCCTTTCCTACGGGCAGTACTTC. It translates to CASSLVGQTGGLSYGQYF.

This clonotype was counted a few times. The rearrangement uses TRBV18 and TRBJ2-7; the match to TRBD2 covers 11 bases. Trimming at V came to 2 bases and at J to 4 bases, leaving 4 bases not matched to a gene. Germline assignment: CDR1 KGHSH and CDR2 LQKENI. This CDR3 spans 15 amino acids. CDR3 in amino acids: CASSPKTSGSYEQYF. In DNA, the CDR3 is TGTGCCAGCTCACCAAAAACTAGCGGGAGTTACGAGCAGTACTTC.